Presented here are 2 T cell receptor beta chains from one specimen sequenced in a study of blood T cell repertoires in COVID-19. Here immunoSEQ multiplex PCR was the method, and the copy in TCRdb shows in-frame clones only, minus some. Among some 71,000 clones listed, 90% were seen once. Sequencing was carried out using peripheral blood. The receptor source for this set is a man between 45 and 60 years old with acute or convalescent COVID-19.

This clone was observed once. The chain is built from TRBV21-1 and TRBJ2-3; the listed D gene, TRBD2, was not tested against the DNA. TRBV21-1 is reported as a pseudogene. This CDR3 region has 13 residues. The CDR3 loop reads CASSNRGPDTQYF. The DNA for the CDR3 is TGTGCCAGCAGCAACCGAGGGCCTGATACGCAGTATTTT.

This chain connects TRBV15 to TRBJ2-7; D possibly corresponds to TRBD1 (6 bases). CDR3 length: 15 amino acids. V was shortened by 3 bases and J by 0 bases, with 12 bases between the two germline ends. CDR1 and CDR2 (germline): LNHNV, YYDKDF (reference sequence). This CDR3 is CATSRRGGYSYEQYF. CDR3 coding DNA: TGTGCCACCAGCAGGAGAGGGGGATACTCCTACGAGCAGTACTTC.